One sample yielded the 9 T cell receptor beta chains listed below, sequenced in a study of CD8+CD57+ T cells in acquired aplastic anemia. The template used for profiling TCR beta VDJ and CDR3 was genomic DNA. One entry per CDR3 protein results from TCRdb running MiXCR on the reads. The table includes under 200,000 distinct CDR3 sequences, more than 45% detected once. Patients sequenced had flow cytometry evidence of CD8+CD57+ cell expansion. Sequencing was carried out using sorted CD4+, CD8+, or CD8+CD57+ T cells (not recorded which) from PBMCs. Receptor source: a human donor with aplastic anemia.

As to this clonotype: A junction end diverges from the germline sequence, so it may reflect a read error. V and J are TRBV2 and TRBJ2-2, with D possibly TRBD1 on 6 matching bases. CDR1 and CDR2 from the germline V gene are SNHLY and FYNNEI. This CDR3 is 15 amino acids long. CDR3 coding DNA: TGTGCCAGCAGTGCAACCGGGACACTCACCGGGGAGCTGTTTTTC. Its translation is CASSATGTLTGELFF.

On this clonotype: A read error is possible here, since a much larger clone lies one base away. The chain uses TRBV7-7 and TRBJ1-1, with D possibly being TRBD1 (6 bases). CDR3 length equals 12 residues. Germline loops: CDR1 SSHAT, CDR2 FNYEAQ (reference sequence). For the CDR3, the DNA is TGTGCCAGCAGTACCCGGGACACTGAAACTTTCTTT. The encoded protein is CASSTRDTETFF.

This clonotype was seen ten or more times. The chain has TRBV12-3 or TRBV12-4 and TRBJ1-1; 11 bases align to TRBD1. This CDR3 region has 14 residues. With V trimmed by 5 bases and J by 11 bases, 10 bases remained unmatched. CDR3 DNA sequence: TGTGCCAGCAGTGGACATGGGACAGGGGGTCGGGCTTTCTTT. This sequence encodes CASSGHGTGGRAFF.

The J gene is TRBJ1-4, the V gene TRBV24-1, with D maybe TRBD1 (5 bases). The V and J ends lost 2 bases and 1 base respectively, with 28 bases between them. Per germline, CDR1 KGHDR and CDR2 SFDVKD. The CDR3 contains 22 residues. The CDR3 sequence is CATSDSSPPRHRGTLTNEKLFF. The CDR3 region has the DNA TGTGCCACCAGTGATTCTAGCCCTCCCCGACACCGGGGGACCTTAACTAATGAAAAACTGTTTTTT.

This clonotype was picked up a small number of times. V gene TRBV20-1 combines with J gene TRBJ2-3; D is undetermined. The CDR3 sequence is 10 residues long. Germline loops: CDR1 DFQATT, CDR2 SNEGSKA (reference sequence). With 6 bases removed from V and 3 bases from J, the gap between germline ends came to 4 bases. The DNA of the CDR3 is TGCAGTGCCACTACAGATACGCAGTATTTT. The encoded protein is CSATTDTQYF.

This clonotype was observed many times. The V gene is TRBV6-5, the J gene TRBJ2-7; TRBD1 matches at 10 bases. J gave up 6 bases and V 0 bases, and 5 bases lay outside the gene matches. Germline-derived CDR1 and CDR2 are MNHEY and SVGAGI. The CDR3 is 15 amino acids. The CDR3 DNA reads TGTGCCAGCAGTTACTCGAAGGGGACAGGGGCCGAGCAGTACTTC. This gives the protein CASSYSKGTGAEQYF.

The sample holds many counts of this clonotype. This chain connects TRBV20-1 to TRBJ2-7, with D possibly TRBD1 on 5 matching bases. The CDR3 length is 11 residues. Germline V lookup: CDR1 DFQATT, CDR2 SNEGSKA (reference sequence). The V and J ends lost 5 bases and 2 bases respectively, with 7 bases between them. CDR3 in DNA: TGCAGTGCTGGGGCTACCTACGAGCAGTACTTC. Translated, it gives CSAGATYEQYF.

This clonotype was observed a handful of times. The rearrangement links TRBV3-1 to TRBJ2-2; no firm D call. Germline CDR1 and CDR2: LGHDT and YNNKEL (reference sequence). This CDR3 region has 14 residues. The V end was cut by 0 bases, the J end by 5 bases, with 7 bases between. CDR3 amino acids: CASSQDLLTGELFF. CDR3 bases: TGTGCCAGCAGCCAAGATTTGCTGACCGGGGAGCTGTTTTTT.

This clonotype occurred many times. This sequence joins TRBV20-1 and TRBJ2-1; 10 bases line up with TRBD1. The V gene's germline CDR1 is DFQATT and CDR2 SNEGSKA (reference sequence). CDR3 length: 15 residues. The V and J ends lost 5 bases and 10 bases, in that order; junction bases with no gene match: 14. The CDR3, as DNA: TGCAGTGCTGGGGGCGGGACAGGGGCCGAGGGGGAGCAGTTCTTC. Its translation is CSAGGGTGAEGEQFF.